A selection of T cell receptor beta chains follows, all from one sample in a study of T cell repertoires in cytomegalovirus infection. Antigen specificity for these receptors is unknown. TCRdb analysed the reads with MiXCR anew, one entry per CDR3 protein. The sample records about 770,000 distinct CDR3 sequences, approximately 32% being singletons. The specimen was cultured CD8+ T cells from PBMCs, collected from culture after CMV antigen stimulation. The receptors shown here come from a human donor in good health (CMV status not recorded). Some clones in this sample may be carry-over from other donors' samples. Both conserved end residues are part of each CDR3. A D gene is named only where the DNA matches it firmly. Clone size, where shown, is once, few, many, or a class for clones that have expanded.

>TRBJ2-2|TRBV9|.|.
TGTGCCAGCAGCGTAAACAGGGTAAACACCGGGGAGCTGTTTTTT
CASSVNRVNTGELFF
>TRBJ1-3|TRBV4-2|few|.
TGTGCCAGCAGCCAAGACGGGTCGGCTGGAAACACCATATATTTT
CASSQDGSAGNTIYF
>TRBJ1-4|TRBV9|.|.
TGTGCCAGCAGCGCGGGCCTACGAGGGGAAAAACTGTTTTTT
CASSAGLRGEKLFF
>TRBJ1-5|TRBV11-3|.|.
TGTGCCAGCAGCAGGAAAAAAACGCCCATCGGGGATGGCAATCAGCCCCAGCATTTT
CASSRKKTPIGDGNQPQHF
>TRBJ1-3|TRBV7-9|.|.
TGTGCCAGCAGCCCTGACGGGGGCGGTGGAAACACCATATATTTT
CASSPDGGGGNTIYF
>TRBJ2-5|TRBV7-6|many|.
TGTGCCAGCAGCTTACAGGGTGGTCTGGTCGAGACCCAGTACTTC
CASSLQGGLVETQYF
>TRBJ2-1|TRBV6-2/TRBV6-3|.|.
TGTGCCAGCAGTCCCTTCGTTGCGAATGTGCAGTTCTTC
CASSPFVANVQFF
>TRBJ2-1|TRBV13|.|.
TGTGCCAGCAGCTTATTGGTTAACTACAATGAGCAGTTCTTC
CASSLLVNYNEQFF
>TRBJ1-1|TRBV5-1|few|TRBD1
TGCGCCAGCAGCCCGCGTGGGACAGTGAGGGACACTGAAGCTTTCTTT
CASSPRGTVRDTEAFF
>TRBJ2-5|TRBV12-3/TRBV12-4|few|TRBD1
TGTGCCAGCAGTTTCGACAGGGGGCTCGGGGAGACCCAGTACTTC
CASSFDRGLGETQYF
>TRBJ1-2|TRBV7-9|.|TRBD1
TGTGCCAGCAGATCGACAGGGGGCGAAAACTATGGCTACACCTTC
CASRSTGGENYGYTF
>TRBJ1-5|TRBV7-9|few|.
TGTGCCAGCAGCCCCAGGGCTAATCAGCCCCAGCATTTT
CASSPRANQPQHF
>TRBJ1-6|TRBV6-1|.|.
TGTGCCAGCAGTGAATTTGCTACCGACAATTCACCCCTCCACTTT
CASSEFATDNSPLHF
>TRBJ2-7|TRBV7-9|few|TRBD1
TGTGCCAGCAGCCCGCGCCCAGGGGGCGCCGCCTACGAGCAGTACTTC
CASSPRPGGAAYEQYF
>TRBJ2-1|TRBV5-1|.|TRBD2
TGCGCCAGCAGACGGACTAGCGGGGGGGGCAATGAGCAGTTCTTC
CASRRTSGGGNEQFF
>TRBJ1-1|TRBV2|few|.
TGTGCCAGCAGTGAAAGTCAAATGAACACTGAAGCTTTCTTT
CASSESQMNTEAFF
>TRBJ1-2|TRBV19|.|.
TGTGCCAGTAGTATAGCTACAGGCGGTGGCTACACCTTC
CASSIATGGGYTF
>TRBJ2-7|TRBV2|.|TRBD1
TGTGCCATCCTAAGGGGTCAGGGGGCCGGCGAGCAGTACTTC
CAILRGQGAGEQYF
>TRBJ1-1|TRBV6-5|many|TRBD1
TGTGCCAGCAGTTACTTGGGACAGGGGGCCACTGAAGCTTTCTTT
CASSYLGQGATEAFF
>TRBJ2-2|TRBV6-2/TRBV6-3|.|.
TGTGCCAGCAGTTACGGAGTCTCCACCGGGGAGCTGTTTTTT
CASSYGVSTGELFF
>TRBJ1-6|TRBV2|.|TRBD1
TGTGCCAGCAGTGACAGACAGGGTATCAATTCACCCCTCCACTTT
CASSDRQGINSPLHF
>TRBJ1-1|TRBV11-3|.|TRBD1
TGTGCCAGCAGCCCTCGACAGGGCCCGAACACTGAAGCTTTCTTT
CASSPRQGPNTEAFF
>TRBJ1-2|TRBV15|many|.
TGTGCCACCAGCAGATGGGTAACGGCTCTTAACTATGGCTACACCTTC
CATSRWVTALNYGYTF
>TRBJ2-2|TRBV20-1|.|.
TGCAGTGCTAGAGAATATCGGGCCCCGAACACCGGGGAGCTGTTTTTT
CSAREYRAPNTGELFF
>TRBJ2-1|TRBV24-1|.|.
TGTGCCACCAGTGATTTGACCGGGTTCAATGAGCAGTTCTTC
CATSDLTGFNEQFF
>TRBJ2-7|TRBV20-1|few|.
TGCAGTGCTAGCCGGGGCAGGCTGGGAACCTACGAGCAGTACTTC
CSASRGRLGTYEQYF
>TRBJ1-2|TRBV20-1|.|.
TGCAGTGCGAGGGTGAGGGGCGGGGAGATCTATGGCTACACCTTC
CSARVRGGEIYGYTF
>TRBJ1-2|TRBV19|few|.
TGTGCCAGTAGTATAGATCAGTTGGGAAGCTATGGCTACACCTTC
CASSIDQLGSYGYTF
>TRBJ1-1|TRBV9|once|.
TGTGCCAGCAGCGTCCCTCTTGTAGACACTGAAGCTTTCTTT
CASSVPLVDTEAFF
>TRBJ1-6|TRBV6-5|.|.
TGTGCCAGCAGTTTCAGGGGTGGGGATTCACCCCTCCACTTT
CASSFRGGDSPLHF
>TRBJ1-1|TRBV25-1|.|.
TGTGCCAGCAGTGAATATTTTTTGCAGGTGAACACTGAAGCTTTCTTT
CASSEYFLQVNTEAFF
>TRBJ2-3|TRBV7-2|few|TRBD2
TGTGCCAGCATCACCGAGCGGGAGCAGGGAGGGTGGACAGATACGCAGTATTTT
CASITEREQGGWTDTQYF
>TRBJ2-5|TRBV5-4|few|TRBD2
TGTGCCAGCAGCTTCTATACTAGCGGTCGAGAGACCCAGTACTTC
CASSFYTSGRETQYF
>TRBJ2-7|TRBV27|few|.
TGTGCCAGCGGGGAGCCGGGACCCGAGCAGTACTTC
CASGEPGPEQYF
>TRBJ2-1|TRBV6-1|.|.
TGTGCCAGCAGAAAAAAAAGCTATGAGCAGTTCTTC
CASRKKSYEQFF
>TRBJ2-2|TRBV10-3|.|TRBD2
TGTGCCATCAGAGGAGGAGGGACTAGCGGGGAGCTGTTTTTT
CAIRGGGTSGELFF
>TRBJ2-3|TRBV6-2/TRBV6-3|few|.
TGTGCCAGCAGTGAAGACAGGAACAACCCGGAGTATTTT
CASSEDRNNPEYF
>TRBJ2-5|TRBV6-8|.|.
TGTGCCAGCAGTAACCTCCAGGGATGGGGGGAGACCCAGTACTTC
CASSNLQGWGETQYF
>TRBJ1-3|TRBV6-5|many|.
TGTGCCAGCAGTTACACGAGCGGGACACCTGGAAACACCATATATTTT
CASSYTSGTPGNTIYF
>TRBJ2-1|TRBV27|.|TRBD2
TGTGCCAGCAGTACACTCTCCGGGGGGGACTCCTACAATGAGCAGTTCTTC
CASSTLSGGDSYNEQFF
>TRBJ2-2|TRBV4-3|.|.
TGCGCCAGCAGCCAATCCCGCGGCAGCTGGGGGCTGTTTTTT
CASSQSRGSWGLFF
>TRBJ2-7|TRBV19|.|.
TGTGCCAGTAGTACGGTTTTATTCTACGAGCAGTACTTC
CASSTVLFYEQYF
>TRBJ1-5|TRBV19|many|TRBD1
TGTGCCAGTAGTATGGGGACAGCTCCCAATCAGCCCCAGCATTTT
CASSMGTAPNQPQHF
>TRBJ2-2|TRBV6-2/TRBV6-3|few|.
TGTGCCAGCAGCAGCGACAGGATAAACACCGGGGAGCTGTTTTTT
CASSSDRINTGELFF
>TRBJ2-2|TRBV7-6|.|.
TGTGCCAGCAGCGGGCGGGGTCTCACCGGGGAGCTGTTTTTT
CASSGRGLTGELFF